This T cell receptor beta chain appears in the sequencing data of a study of chemoradiotherapy in HPV16-positive cancers. The study's findings and limits: For HPV16-positive patients, expanding HPV-responsive T cells associated with longer recurrence-free survival.

The repertoire was sequenced with immunoSEQ multiplex PCR; TCRdb's copy has only in-frame clones and lacks some. The sample has some 12,000 clones, around 73% seen once. This clone was picked up a small number of times. Its antigen is currently unknown. The germline CDR1 and CDR2 sequences are MGHDK and SYGVNS. There are 13 residues in the CDR3. Trimming shortened V by 4 bases and J by 5 bases, and 11 bases separated the two germline ends. The chain combines TRBV25-1 with TRBJ2-5; no reliable D call. This specimen was taken from a patient who underwent chemoradiotherapy. The source is a human donor with HPV-associated anogenital cancer. CDR3 nucleotides: TGTGCCAGCAGTGTCAGGTTTCGGGAGACCCAGTACTTC. Protein product: CASSVRFRETQYF.